The 25 T cell receptor beta chains presented below share a single source sample, sequenced in a study of blood T cell repertoires in COVID-19. Method: immunoSEQ multiplex PCR; TCRdb's copy keeps in-frame clones and lacks some. This sample yields more than 300,000 clones, of which about four fifths are seen a single time; approximately 1.3% belongs to the top ten. The sequencing input was peripheral blood. These receptors were collected from a woman between 45 and 65 years old with acute or convalescent COVID-19.

The rearrangement uses TRBV7-2 and TRBJ2-3; tentative D call: TRBD1 (6 bases). V was shortened by 2 bases and J by 4 bases, with 10 bases between the two germline ends. Per germline, CDR1 SGHTA and CDR2 FQGNSA. The CDR3 consists of 14 residues. CDR3 sequence: CASSLTKGADTQYF. DNA for the CDR3: TGTGCCAGCAGCTTAACCAAGGGGGCAGATACGCAGTATTTT.

This clone was seen a single time. J is TRBJ2-3 and V is TRBV3-1 (or the pseudogene TRBV3-2), with TRBD2 identical over 13 bases. With 4 bases clipped from V and 6 bases from J, the junction kept 7 bases outside the gene matches. This CDR3 has 16 residues. From germline, CDR1 is LGHDT and CDR2 YNNKEL (reference sequence). The CDR3 loop is CASSRTSGGATDTQYF. The CDR3 DNA reads TGTGCCAGCAGCCGAACTAGCGGGGGGGCTACGGATACGCAGTATTTT.

The V call is TRBV28, the J call TRBJ1-4; unclear D gene. This CDR3 spans 13 amino acids. CDR1 and CDR2 (germline): MDHEN, SYDVKM. The ends were cut back, 10 bases at V and 10 bases at J, with 19 bases in the middle. CDR3: CATSGATIGKLFF. The CDR3 region has the DNA TGTGCCACCTCCGGCGCTACTATTGGAAAACTGTTTTTT. The whole variable domain, filled in from reference TRBV28 and TRBJ1-4, reads DVKVTQSSRYLVKRTGEKVFLECVQDMDHENMFWYRQDPGLGLRLIYFSYDVKMKEKGDIPEGYSVSREKKERFSLILESASTNQTSMYLCATSGATIGKLFFGSGTQLSVL.

J is TRBJ2-7 and V is TRBV12-3 or TRBV12-4; possibly TRBD1 for D (6 bases). Trimming left V 5 bases short and J 3 bases short, with 11 bases between. The CDR3 length is 13 residues. CDR3 residues: CASSAGQYYEQYV. In DNA form, the CDR3 reads TGTGCCAGCAGTGCCGGACAGTACTACGAGCAGTACGTC.

The rearrangement links TRBV11-3 to TRBJ2-5, with D perhaps matching TRBD1 (6 bases). The CDR3 consists of 12 residues. Germline CDR1 SGHNT, CDR2 YENEEA. V lost 4 bases and J lost 5, with 8 bases in between. The DNA for the CDR3 is TGTGCCAGCAGCTCTGACAGGGAGACCCAGTACTTC. This codes for CASSSDRETQYF. Full variable domain (rest looked up from reference TRBV11-3 and TRBJ2-5): EAGVVQSPRYKIIEKKQPVAFWCNPISGHNTLYWYLQNLGQGPELLIRYENEEAVDDSQLPKDRFSAERLKGVDSTLKIQPAELGDSAVYLCASSSDRETQYFGPGTRLLVL.

The chain links TRBV7-3 to TRBJ2-7; 7 nucleotides line up with TRBD2. This CDR3 contains 19 residues. From germline, CDR1 is SGHTA and CDR2 FQGTGA. Germline trimming cut 3 bases from V and 0 bases from J; bases unmatched to any gene: 17. The CDR3 DNA follows: TGTGCCAGCAGCTTGTGGTCATCAACTAGCGTCCCTGGCTCCTACGAGCAGTACTTC. Amino acid sequence: CASSLWSSTSVPGSYEQYF.

This chain joins TRBV5-1 and TRBJ2-7; D is ambiguous. The germline V and J ends were trimmed by 0 bases and 8 bases, with 12 bases remaining between them. The CDR3 has 13 residues. Germline loops: CDR1 SGHRS, CDR2 YFSETQ. For the CDR3, the DNA is TGCGCCAGCAGCTTGGCAGGCGTTTCGAAGCAGTACTTC. Translating gives CASSLAGVSKQYF.

This chain links TRBV7-9 with TRBJ2-7, with D perhaps matching TRBD1 (6 bases). CDR1 is SEHNR, CDR2 FQNEAQ, per germline (reference sequence). There are 19 residues in the CDR3. Trimming took off 2 bases at V and 4 bases at J, with 27 bases between the two ends. Written as DNA, the CDR3 is TGTGCCAGCAGCTTACGAGTGAATCCAGGAAGCAGGGGAACTTACGAGCAGTACGTC. Residues: CASSLRVNPGSRGTYEQYV.

The V call is TRBV12-5, the J call TRBJ2-7; D unresolved. The CDR3 contains 13 residues. The germline gives CDR1 LGHNT, CDR2 FRNRAP. V lost 6 bases and J lost 4, with 13 bases in between. As DNA, the CDR3 is TGTGCTAGTGGGACAACTTCAAGATACGAGCAGTACTTC. Protein sequence: CASGTTSRYEQYF.

The chain is built from TRBV7-2 and TRBJ2-1, with 8 bases lining up with TRBD2. V lost 2 bases to trimming and J lost 1 base; unmatched junction nucleotides: 4. Germline V CDR1 and CDR2: SGHTA, FQGNSA. CDR3 length: 16 residues. In nucleotides, the CDR3 is TGTGCCAGCAGCTTATCGGGGGGGGTGTCCTACAATGAGCAGTTCTTC. Protein sequence: CASSLSGGVSYNEQFF.

The chain employs TRBV19 and TRBJ2-7, with D perhaps matching TRBD2 (5 bases). Per germline, CDR1 LNHDA and CDR2 SQIVND (reference sequence). V was clipped by 7 bases and J by 2 bases, with 21 bases between them. This CDR3 is 16 amino acids long. CDR3 sequence reads: CASTPKSGIAPYEQYF. The CDR3 DNA reads as TGTGCCAGTACCCCCAAGTCGGGGATTGCCCCCTACGAGCAGTACTTC.

This chain connects TRBV2 to TRBJ2-5; 7 bases are a match to TRBD1. J gave up 3 bases and V 3 bases, and 4 bases lay outside the gene matches. In germline, CDR1 is SNHLY, CDR2 FYNNEI. The CDR3 contains 14 residues. The CDR3 nucleotides read TGTGCCAGCAGTGAGGAGACAGGGAAAGAGACCCAGTACTTC. Translation: CASSEETGKETQYF.

J is TRBJ1-4 and V is TRBV3-1 (or the pseudogene TRBV3-2), with 8 bases matching TRBD1. This CDR3 contains 15 residues. The V gene's germline CDR1 is LGHDT and CDR2 YNNKEL (reference sequence). The ends lost 0 bases at V and 9 bases at J; junction bases unmatched: 6. The CDR3 coding sequence is TGTGCCAGCAGCCAAGATTTACAGGGGGAAAAAAAACTGTTTTTT. Its protein product is CASSQDLQGEKKLFF.

The chain couples TRBV5-1 to TRBJ1-1, with TRBD1 matching 11 bases. CDR3 length equals 15 residues. Trimming took 5 bases from V and 1 from J; bases not matched to a gene: 4. Looked up from germline, CDR1 is SGHRS and CDR2 is YFSETQ. Written as DNA, the CDR3 is TGCGCCAGCAGGTGGGACAGGGGGACGAACACTGAAGCTTTCTTT. Translating it yields CASRWDRGTNTEAFF.

The chain employs TRBV18 and TRBJ1-5; D is unresolved. The V end lost 6 bases, the J end lost 8 bases, and 14 bases lay between the germline ends. CDR3 length: 13 residues. In germline, CDR1 is KGHSH, CDR2 LQKENI. Here the CDR3 DNA reads TGTGCCAGCTCGGACTCCCCTTGGGAGCCCCAGCATTTT. Its translation: CASSDSPWEPQHF.

This chain links TRBV9 with TRBJ1-2; D is perhaps TRBD1 (6 bases). V was pared by 4 bases and J by 2 bases, with 12 bases between. Germline V gene data show CDR1 as SGDLS and CDR2 as YYNGEE. The CDR3 consists of 14 residues. The CDR3 DNA follows: TGTGCCAGCAGCACCGGGACACCAAACTATGGCTACACCTTC. This gives the protein CASSTGTPNYGYTF.

This rearrangement joins TRBV7-2 to TRBJ1-2, with TRBD1 matching over 8 bases. CDR3 length equals 14 residues. The V gene end was trimmed by 0 bases and the J gene end by 7 bases; junction bases not matched to a gene: 4. Germline lookup yields CDR1 SGHTA and CDR2 FQGNSA. The CDR3 reads CASSLALQGGGYTF. CDR3 sequence (DNA): TGTGCCAGCAGCTTAGCGCTACAGGGGGGTGGCTACACCTTC.

In this sample, this clone turned up a few times. The V call is TRBV2, the J call TRBJ2-2; D perhaps matches TRBD1 (5 bases). This CDR3 is 15 amino acids long. V lost 1 base, J lost 0 bases, and 6 bases lay in between. Germline values: CDR1 SNHLY, CDR2 FYNNEI. Here the CDR3 reads CASSEVRANTGELFF. CDR3 bases: TGTGCCAGCAGTGAAGTCAGGGCGAACACCGGGGAGCTGTTTTTT.

This chain connects TRBV7-8 to TRBJ1-6; 7 bases fit TRBD1. V lost 3 bases to trimming and J lost 11 bases; unmatched junction nucleotides: 10. Germline loops: CDR1 SGHVS, CDR2 FQNEAQ. The CDR3 spans 15 residues. CDR3 sequence: CASSFASGGTAPLHF. The CDR3 nucleotides read TGTGCCAGCAGCTTCGCTTCAGGGGGTACGGCACCCCTCCACTTT.

This sequence joins TRBV10-1 and TRBJ1-1; D gene unclear. V was trimmed by 0 bases and J by 1 base, leaving 6 bases between them. CDR1 WNHNN and CDR2 SYGVQD come from the germline V gene (reference sequence). This CDR3 comprises 14 residues. CDR3 loop: CASSESGGNTEAFF. The CDR3 DNA sequence: TGCGCCAGCAGTGAGTCAGGAGGGAACACTGAAGCTTTCTTT.

This chain links TRBV15 with TRBJ2-3, with a weak D call TRBD1 (6 bases). The CDR3 extends over 13 amino acids. V lost 8 bases to trimming and J lost 1 base, with 10 bases between them. Germline CDR1 and CDR2: LNHNV and YYDKDF (reference sequence). The CDR3 DNA is TGTGCCACCTACAGGGTGGGCACAGATACGCAGTATTTT. Residues: CATYRVGTDTQYF. The full variable domain, its missing parts supplied by reference TRBV15 and TRBJ2-3, is DAMVIQNPRYQVTQFGKPVTLSCSQTLNHNVMYWYQQKSSQAPKLLFHYYDKDFNNEADTPDNFQSRRPNTSFCFLDIRSPGLGDTAMYLCATYRVGTDTQYFGPGTRLTVL.

This sequence joins TRBV5-4 and TRBJ1-1, with 7 bases identical to TRBD1. Trimming cost V 4 bases and J 4 bases; bases outside gene matches: 13. This CDR3 is 16 amino acids long. Germline CDR1 reads SGHNT; CDR2 reads YYREEE (reference sequence). The CDR3 region is CASSPWTGPQGTEAFF. In nucleotides, the CDR3 is TGTGCCAGCAGCCCTTGGACAGGTCCCCAGGGCACTGAAGCTTTCTTT.

The J gene is TRBJ1-1, the V gene TRBV10-3, with unresolved D. The CDR3 is 15 residues long. CDR1 is ENHRY, CDR2 SYGVKD, per germline. Between the trimmed V and J ends, which lost 4 bases and 1 base, there was a span of 13 bases. The CDR3 reads CAISVSPGGNTEAFF. The CDR3 DNA reads as TGTGCCATCAGTGTCTCGCCAGGTGGGAACACTGAAGCTTTCTTT.

The chain employs TRBV4-1 and TRBJ2-5, with 13 bases that match TRBD2. Germline CDR1 MGHRA, CDR2 YSYEKL. This CDR3 contains 17 residues. V gave up 3 bases and J gave up 1 base; unmatched junction bases: 5. CDR3 DNA: TGCGCCAGCAGCCAGGGACTAGCGGGGACAATCCAAGAGACCCAGTACTTC. Amino acids: CASSQGLAGTIQETQYF.

This clone was observed a few times. The J gene is TRBJ2-7, the V gene TRBV6-4; no clear D gene. The length of the CDR3 is 11 residues. The germline V and J ends were trimmed by 8 bases and 6 bases, with 11 bases remaining between them. Germline V CDR1 and CDR2: MRHNA, SNTAGT. The CDR3 sequence: CASVVFGEQYV. The DNA of the CDR3 is TGTGCCAGCGTCGTGTTCGGCGAGCAGTACGTC.